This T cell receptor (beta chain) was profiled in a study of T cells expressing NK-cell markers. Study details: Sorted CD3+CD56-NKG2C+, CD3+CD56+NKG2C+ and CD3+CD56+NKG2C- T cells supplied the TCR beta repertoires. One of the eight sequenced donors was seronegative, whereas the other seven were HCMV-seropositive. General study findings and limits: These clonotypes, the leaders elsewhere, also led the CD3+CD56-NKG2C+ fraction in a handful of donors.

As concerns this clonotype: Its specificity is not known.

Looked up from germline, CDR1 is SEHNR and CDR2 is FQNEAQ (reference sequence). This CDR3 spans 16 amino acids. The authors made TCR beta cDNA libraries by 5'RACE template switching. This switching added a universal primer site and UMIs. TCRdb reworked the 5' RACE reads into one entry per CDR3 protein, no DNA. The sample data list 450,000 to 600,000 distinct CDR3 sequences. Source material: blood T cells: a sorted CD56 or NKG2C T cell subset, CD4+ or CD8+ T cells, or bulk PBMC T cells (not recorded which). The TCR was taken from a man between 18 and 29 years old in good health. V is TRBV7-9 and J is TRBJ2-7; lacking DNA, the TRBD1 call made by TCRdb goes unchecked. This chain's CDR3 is CASSLAEPTGGYEQYF.